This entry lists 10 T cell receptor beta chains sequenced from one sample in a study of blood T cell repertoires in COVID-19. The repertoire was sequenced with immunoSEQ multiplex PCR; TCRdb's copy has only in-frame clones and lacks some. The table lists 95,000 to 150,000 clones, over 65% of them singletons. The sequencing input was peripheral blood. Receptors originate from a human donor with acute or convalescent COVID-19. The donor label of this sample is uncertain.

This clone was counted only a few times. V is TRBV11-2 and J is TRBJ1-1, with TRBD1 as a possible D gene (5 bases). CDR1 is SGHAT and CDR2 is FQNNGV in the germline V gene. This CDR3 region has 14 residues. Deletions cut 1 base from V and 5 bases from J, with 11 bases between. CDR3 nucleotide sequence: TGTGCCAGCAGCTTAGTAGGGCAGGGAACTGAAGCTTTCTTT. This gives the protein CASSLVGQGTEAFF.

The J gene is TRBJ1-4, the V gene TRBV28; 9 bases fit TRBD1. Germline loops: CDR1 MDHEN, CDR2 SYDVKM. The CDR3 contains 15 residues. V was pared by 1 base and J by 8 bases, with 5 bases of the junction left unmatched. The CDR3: CASSLFGTGNEKLFF. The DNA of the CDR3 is TGTGCCAGCAGTTTATTCGGGACAGGGAACGAAAAACTGTTTTTT.

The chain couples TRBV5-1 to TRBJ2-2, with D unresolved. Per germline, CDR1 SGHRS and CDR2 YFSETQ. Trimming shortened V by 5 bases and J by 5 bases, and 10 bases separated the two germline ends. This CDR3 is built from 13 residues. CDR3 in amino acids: CASRAGVTGELFF. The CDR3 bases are TGCGCCAGCAGAGCAGGCGTAACCGGGGAGCTGTTTTTT.

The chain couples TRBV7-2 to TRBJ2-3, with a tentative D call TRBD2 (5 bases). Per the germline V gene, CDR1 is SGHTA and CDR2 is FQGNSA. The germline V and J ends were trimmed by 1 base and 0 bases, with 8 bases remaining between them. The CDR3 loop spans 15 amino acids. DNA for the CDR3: TGTGCCAGCAGCTTAGACGGGAAAAGCACAGATACGCAGTATTTT. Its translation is CASSLDGKSTDTQYF.

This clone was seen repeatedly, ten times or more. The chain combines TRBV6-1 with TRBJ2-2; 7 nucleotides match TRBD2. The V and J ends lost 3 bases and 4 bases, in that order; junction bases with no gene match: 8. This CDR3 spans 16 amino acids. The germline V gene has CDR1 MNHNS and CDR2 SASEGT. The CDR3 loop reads CASSETRTGGTGELFF. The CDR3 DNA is TGTGCCAGCAGTGAGACGAGAACGGGGGGCACCGGGGAGCTGTTTTTT.

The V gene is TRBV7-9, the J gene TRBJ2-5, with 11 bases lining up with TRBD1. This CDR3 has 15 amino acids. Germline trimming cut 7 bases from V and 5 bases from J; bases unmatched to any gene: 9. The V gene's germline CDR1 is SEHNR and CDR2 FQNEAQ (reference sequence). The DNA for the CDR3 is TGTGCCAGCACCGTAGCCGGGACAGGGGGTGAGACCCAGTACTTC. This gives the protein CASTVAGTGGETQYF.

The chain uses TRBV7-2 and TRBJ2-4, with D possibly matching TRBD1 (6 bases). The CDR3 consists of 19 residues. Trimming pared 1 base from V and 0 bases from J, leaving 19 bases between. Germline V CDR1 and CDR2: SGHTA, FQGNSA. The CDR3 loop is CASSLVEQQGRLAKNIQYF. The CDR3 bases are TGTGCCAGCAGCTTAGTAGAGCAACAGGGAAGACTAGCCAAAAACATTCAGTACTTC.

CDR3 nucleotides: TGTGCCAGCAGCCAAAGGGGACAGGGAGACACTGAAGCTTTCTTT. It yields the protein CASSQRGQGDTEAFF. The rearrangement joins TRBV3-1 (or the pseudogene TRBV3-2) to TRBJ1-1; 9 bases map to TRBD1. Germline V gene lookup returns CDR1 LGHDT and CDR2 YNNKEL (reference sequence). The CDR3 is 15 residues long. The V segment lost 2 bases and the J segment 3 bases; nucleotides outside the gene matches: 4.

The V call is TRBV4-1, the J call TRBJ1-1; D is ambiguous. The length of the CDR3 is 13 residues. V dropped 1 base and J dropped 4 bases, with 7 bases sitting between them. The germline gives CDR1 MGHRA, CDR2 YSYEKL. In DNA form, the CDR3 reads TGCGCCAGCAGCCAAGGAGCCCCCACTGAAGCTTTCTTT. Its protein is CASSQGAPTEAFF.

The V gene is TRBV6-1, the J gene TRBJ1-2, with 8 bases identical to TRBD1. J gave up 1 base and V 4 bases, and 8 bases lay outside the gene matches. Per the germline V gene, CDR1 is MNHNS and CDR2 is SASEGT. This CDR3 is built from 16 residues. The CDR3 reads CASSARGLLGNYGYTF. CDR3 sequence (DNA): TGTGCCAGCAGTGCCAGGGGGCTGTTAGGTAACTATGGCTACACCTTC.